This T cell receptor (beta chain) was captured in a study of cytomegalovirus exposure and HLA in healthy donors. Regarding this clone: The same CDR3 arises from other DNA sequences in this sample as well.

As for the donors, each was a healthy bone marrow donor. Primers: 60 Vbeta forward and 13 Jbeta reverse. Assay: immunoSEQ multiplex PCR; the TCRdb copy retains only in-frame clones and omits some. Among about 190,000 clones listed, more than 80% were seen once. CDR3 size: 15 residues. CDR1 LNHDA and CDR2 SQIVND come from the germline V gene (reference sequence). Trimming pared 4 bases from V and 2 bases from J, leaving 13 bases between. The chain joins TRBV19 to TRBJ2-3; D possibly corresponds to TRBD2 (7 bases). Material for sequencing was PBMCs. This clonotype originated in a woman between 50 and 59 years old in good health and CMV-seropositive. The DNA for the CDR3 is TGTGCCAGTAGTAGCGGGGGCCTCTCCACAGATACGCAGTATTTT. Amino acid sequence: CASSSGGLSTDTQYF.